The 14 T cell receptor beta chains given below trace back to one sample, sequenced in a study of T cell repertoires in cytomegalovirus infection. Which antigens these TCRs recognize remains unknown. TCRdb analysed the reads with MiXCR anew, one entry per CDR3 protein. The sample yields fewer than 950,000 distinct CDR3 sequences, about 30% seen once. Sequencing was performed on cultured CD8+ T cells from PBMCs, taken from culture after CMV antigen stimulation. Receptors originate from a human donor in good health (CMV status not recorded). Some clones in this sample may be carry-over from other donors' samples.

The table lists this clonotype with a few counts. The chain has TRBV7-9 and TRBJ2-7, with 9 positions matching TRBD1. Germline V gene data show CDR1 as SEHNR and CDR2 as FQNEAQ (reference sequence). The CDR3 is 14 amino acids. J gave up 5 bases and V 5 bases, and 7 bases lay outside the gene matches. The CDR3 region has the DNA TGTGCCAGCAGCCCACTACAGGGGGCTCACGAGCAGTACTTC. It yields the protein CASSPLQGAHEQYF. Full variable domain (remainder filled in from reference TRBV7-9 and TRBJ2-7): DTGVSQNPRHKITKRGQNVTFRCDPISEHNRLYWYRQTLGQGPEFLTYFQNEAQLEKSRLLSDRFSAERPKGSFSTLEIQRTEQGDSAMYLCASSPLQGAHEQYFGPGTRLTVT.

The rearrangement uses TRBV9 and TRBJ2-3; no definite D call. The CDR3 sequence is 15 residues long. Germline values: CDR1 SGDLS, CDR2 YYNGEE. V was trimmed by 3 bases and J by 0 bases, leaving 11 bases between them. The CDR3: CASSDGLSSTDTQYF. The CDR3 region has the DNA TGTGCCAGCAGCGATGGTTTATCTAGCACAGATACGCAGTATTTT.

The V call is TRBV10-3, the J call TRBJ2-1; maybe TRBD1 (6 bases). Germline assignment: CDR1 ENHRY and CDR2 SYGVKD. CDR3 length equals 13 residues. V lost 6 bases to trimming and J lost 3 bases, with 9 bases between them. Here the CDR3 DNA reads TGTGCCATCAGCGGACAGTACTACAATGAGCAGTTCTTC. Protein: CAISGQYYNEQFF.

This clonotype was detected only a few times. The gene calls are TRBV12-5 and TRBJ2-5; 8 positions match TRBD2. V lost 8 bases, J lost 4 bases, and 9 bases stayed unmatched. The CDR3 runs to 14 residues. Germline V gene lookup returns CDR1 LGHNT and CDR2 FRNRAP. This CDR3 reads CASQAPGGAETQYF. The DNA for the CDR3 is TGTGCTAGTCAGGCCCCGGGGGGGGCAGAGACCCAGTACTTC.

This clonotype has only a few counts. The chain combines TRBV7-3 with TRBJ1-2; TRBD1 matches 12 bases. Germline V gives CDR1 SGHTA, CDR2 FQGTGA. V trimming: 5 bases; J trimming: 3 bases; junction bases outside the gene matches: 16. The CDR3 totals 19 residues. This CDR3 is CASSPFSAGQGALDYGYTF. DNA of the CDR3: TGTGCCAGCAGCCCGTTTAGTGCGGGACAGGGGGCATTGGACTATGGCTACACCTTC.

This chain joins TRBV20-1 and TRBJ2-7; no clear D gene. This CDR3 has 13 amino acids. Germline V CDR1 and CDR2: DFQATT, SNEGSKA (reference sequence). V dropped 3 bases and J dropped 0 bases, with 9 bases sitting between them. CDR3 in amino acids: CSAREQSSYEQYF. CDR3 nucleotide sequence: TGCAGTGCTAGGGAACAGAGCTCCTACGAGCAGTACTTC.

This clonotype has a count of ten or more. V and J are TRBV7-8 and TRBJ1-1, with 11 bases identical to TRBD1. This CDR3 contains 16 residues. Losses at the gene ends were 5 bases for V and 1 base for J; bases not matched to a gene: 6. CDR1 is SGHVS and CDR2 is FQNEAQ in the germline V gene. This CDR3 is CASSARTGGWNTEAFF. In nucleotides, the CDR3 is TGTGCCAGCAGCGCTCGGACAGGGGGCTGGAACACTGAAGCTTTCTTT.

The V and J genes are TRBV28 and TRBJ2-2; either TRBD1 or TRBD2 may fit D (6 bases each). With 1 base removed from V and 0 bases from J, the gap between germline ends came to 18 bases. Germline loops: CDR1 MDHEN, CDR2 SYDVKM. The CDR3 totals 19 residues. CDR3 sequence: CASSLSSVPGASNTGELFF. CDR3 in DNA: TGTGCCAGCAGTTTATCCTCGGTGCCGGGGGCGTCGAACACCGGGGAGCTGTTTTTT.

The CDR3 DNA sequence: TGTGCCAGAAGTTCTTTTGGGGCTGGCTACACCTTC. Amino acids: CARSSFGAGYTF. This chain joins TRBV5-3 and TRBJ1-2; possibly TRBD1 for D (5 bases). TRBV5-3 counts as an open reading frame of uncertain function. Trimming left V 5 bases short and J 7 bases short, with 12 bases between. The length of the CDR3 is 12 residues.

This chain connects TRBV5-8 to TRBJ1-6; D unclear. The CDR3 is 17 amino acids. The germline V gene encodes CDR1 SGHTS and CDR2 YDEGEE. V was shortened by 6 bases and J by 0 bases, with 16 bases between the two germline ends. CDR3 sequence: CASNILPDSSYNSPLHF. Here the CDR3 DNA reads TGTGCCAGCAACATTCTGCCCGATAGCTCCTATAATTCACCCCTCCACTTT.

The CDR3 reads CSARTGGEGYGYTF. The CDR3 DNA sequence: TGCAGTGCTAGGACAGGGGGGGAGGGCTATGGCTACACCTTC. The chain has TRBV20-1 and TRBJ1-2, with 9 bases fitting TRBD1. Germline-derived CDR1 and CDR2 are DFQATT and SNEGSKA (reference sequence). This CDR3 region has 14 residues. V lost 3 bases, J lost 4 bases, and 6 bases stayed unmatched.

This clonotype was picked up a small number of times. CDR3 bases: TGCGCCAGCAGCCAAGAGAGCGGGGGGTTGGATACGCAGTATTTT. It encodes CASSQESGGLDTQYF. V gene TRBV4-3 combines with J gene TRBJ2-3; 9 bases align to TRBD2. V was pared by 0 bases and J by 6 bases, with 4 bases of the junction left unmatched. The germline gives CDR1 LGHNA, CDR2 YSLEER. CDR3 length equals 15 residues.

This clonotype has just a few counts. The chain employs TRBV28 and TRBJ2-3; D is perhaps TRBD1 (6 bases). The CDR3 is 14 residues long. Between the trimmed V and J ends, which lost 2 bases and 2 bases, there was a span of 8 bases. The germline V gene has CDR1 MDHEN and CDR2 SYDVKM. The CDR3 sequence is CASSLGTLTDTQYF. CDR3 nucleotides: TGTGCCAGCAGTTTAGGGACACTCACAGATACGCAGTATTTT.

A few counts support this clonotype. The chain recombines TRBV20-1 with TRBJ2-2; 11 nucleotides line up with TRBD2. Germline CDR1 DFQATT, CDR2 SNEGSKA (reference sequence). J gave up 0 bases and V 0 bases, and 9 bases lay outside the gene matches. This CDR3 comprises 19 residues. CDR3 protein: CSARDRSLAGGPNTGELFF. The CDR3 nucleotides read TGCAGTGCTAGAGATCGGTCGCTAGCGGGGGGCCCGAACACCGGGGAGCTGTTTTTT.